Listed here is a single T cell receptor beta chain. This sample was taken from a study of blood T cell repertoires in COVID-19. In the study overall: COVID-19 samples from acute and convalescent phases originated in the United States, Italy and Spain. T cells, B-cell-depleted T cells, or PBMCs supplied cDNA or gDNA.

In the authors' methods: Scientists estimated how many nucleated cells there were by amplifying reference gene primers. Here immunoSEQ multiplex PCR was the method, and the copy in TCRdb shows in-frame clones only, minus some. Clone size and V and J calls were adopted from that table, with D and trimming inferred from the DNA. The profile shows fewer than 200,000 clones, 87% of them singletons. Trimming took off 3 bases at V and 9 bases at J, with 6 bases between the two ends. The V gene's germline CDR1 is SNHLY and CDR2 FYNNEI. The CDR3 is 12 residues long. The specimen sequenced was peripheral blood. The rearrangement uses TRBV2 and TRBJ1-6, with D uncertain. The clonotype comes from a woman between 18 and 29 years old who had recovered from COVID-19. DNA of the CDR3: TGTGCCAGCAGTGAGGCCCTTTCACCCCTCCACTTT. This codes for CASSEALSPLHF.